This is a list of T cell receptor beta chains from one sample in a study of shared clonotypes between healthy human individuals. Assay used: immunoSEQ multiplex PCR; TCRdb lists only in-frame clones, some missing. The repertoire holds roughly 890,000 clones, 80% to 95% seen once, with less than 25% in the top ten. Sequences were obtained from naive CD8+ T cells sorted from blood. Source of these receptors: a man aged 25-40 years in good health. The CDR3 runs from the conserved cysteine through the conserved F or W. A D gene is named only where the DNA matches it firmly. Clone sizes are given selectively: once, few, many, or a class where the clone is expanded.

.,TRBV6-5,TRBJ2-7,.,CASREMAYEQYF,TGTGCCAGCAGGGAGATGGCCTACGAGCAGTACTTC
.,TRBV5-6,TRBJ2-7,.,CASSLVQPYSYEQCF,TGTGCCAGCAGCTTGGTCCAGCCATACTCCTACGAGCAGTGCTTC
.,TRBV7-9,TRBJ2-7,.,CASSLYNQVYGQYF,TGTGCCAGCAGCTTGTACAACCAAGTCTACGGGCAGTACTTC
.,TRBV5-6,TRBJ1-1,.,CASSLAGNTEAFF,TGTGCCAGCAGCTTGGCTGGGAACACTGAAGCTTTCTTT
.,TRBV4-1,TRBJ2-1,.,CASSQVGRDNEQFF,TGCGCCAGCAGCCAAGTAGGCAGGGACAATGAGCAGTTCTTC
.,TRBV6-5,TRBJ2-1,.,CASSPGPHNEQFF,TGTGCCAGCAGTCCGGGACCTCACAATGAGCAGTTCTTC
.,TRBV5-6,TRBJ2-7,.,CASSHTAVRGSYEQYF,TGTGCCAGCAGTCACACCGCCGTCCGGGGCTCCTACGAGCAGTACTTC
.,TRBV28,TRBJ2-7,.,CASSPALTQTQGSYEQYF,TGTGCCAGCAGTCCCGCCCTGACGCAAACGCAGGGGTCCTACGAGCAGTACTTC
.,TRBV7-9,TRBJ2-4,.,CASNHDSEQNIQYF,TGTGCCAGCAACCATGACAGCGAGCAAAACATTCAGTACTTC
.,TRBV15,TRBJ2-3,TRBD2,CATSRSPGGGTDTQYF,TGTGCCACCAGCAGGTCCCCGGGAGGAGGCACAGATACGCAGTATTTT
.,TRBV19,TRBJ2-1,TRBD2,CASSISLSGGMYNEQFF,TGTGCCAGTAGTATCTCCCTTAGCGGGGGGATGTACAATGAGCAGTTCTTC
.,TRBV4-1,TRBJ2-7,.,CASSPSIGSYEQYF,TGCGCCAGCAGCCCCAGTATAGGGTCCTACGAGCAGTACTTC
.,TRBV4-3,TRBJ2-7,TRBD2,CASSQGLAGDDEQYF,TGCGCCAGCAGCCAGGGACTAGCGGGAGATGACGAGCAGTACTTC
once,TRBV19,TRBJ2-1,TRBD2,CASKAGTSGNGEQFF,TGTGCCAGTAAAGCCGGGACTAGCGGGAACGGTGAGCAGTTCTTC
.,TRBV29-1,TRBJ1-2,.,CSVEGQGFYGYTF,TGCAGCGTTGAAGGGCAGGGCTTCTATGGCTACACCTTC
once,TRBV11-2,TRBJ2-1,TRBD2,CASSLLGTIKFF,TGTGCCAGCAGCTTATTGGGGACTATTAAGTTCTTC
.,TRBV19,TRBJ2-1,TRBD2,CASSIASGSYNEQFF,TGTGCCAGTAGTATCGCTAGCGGGAGCTACAATGAGCAGTTCTTC
.,TRBV5-1,TRBJ2-1,TRBD2,CASSLISGHHNEQFF,TGCGCCAGCAGCTTGATTAGCGGGCATCACAATGAGCAGTTCTTC
.,TRBV27,TRBJ2-1,TRBD2,CATRTSGRDNEQFF,TGTGCCACCCGAACTAGCGGGCGGGACAATGAGCAGTTCTTC
.,TRBV28,TRBJ1-5,.,CASSFPSDRDQPQHF,TGTGCCAGCAGTTTCCCCTCAGACAGAGATCAGCCCCAGCATTTT
.,TRBV6-5,TRBJ2-7,.,CASSYTGTPSYEQYF,TGTGCCAGCAGTTACACCGGGACACCCTCCTACGAGCAGTACTTC
.,TRBV11-2,TRBJ2-1,TRBD2,CASSLVGLALFHNEQFF,TGTGCCAGCAGCTTAGTGGGACTAGCGCTCTTCCACAATGAGCAGTTCTTC
.,TRBV19,TRBJ1-1,.,CASSIGPGNTEAFF,TGTGCCAGTAGTATAGGCCCGGGGAACACTGAAGCTTTCTTT
.,TRBV7-9,TRBJ1-2,.,CASSLNRDQSRYGYTF,TGTGCCAGCAGCCTTAACCGGGACCAAAGCCGGTATGGCTACACCTTC
.,TRBV30,TRBJ2-2,.,CAWSSGQSNTGELFF,TGTGCCTGGTCATCGGGACAATCGAACACCGGGGAGCTGTTTTTT
.,TRBV10-3,TRBJ2-7,TRBD2,CAISEFGTSGAYEQYF,TGTGCCATCAGTGAGTTCGGGACTAGCGGGGCCTACGAGCAGTACTTC
.,TRBV11-2,TRBJ1-5,.,CASSLAGNSNQPQHF,TGTGCCAGCAGCTTAGCAGGGAATAGCAATCAGCCCCAGCATTTT
.,TRBV2,TRBJ2-7,TRBD2,CASSVGIAGVYEQYF,TGTGCCAGCAGCGTCGGGATAGCGGGAGTTTACGAGCAGTACTTC
few,TRBV9,TRBJ2-6,.,CASSANRVLTF,TGTGCCAGCAGCGCAAACCGCGTCCTGACTTTC
.,TRBV19,TRBJ2-1,TRBD2,CASSIDLTSGMYNEQFF,TGTGCCAGTAGTATAGATCTGACTAGCGGGATGTACAATGAGCAGTTCTTC
.,TRBV13,TRBJ2-1,.,CASSLGLGTHYNEQFF,TGTGCCAGCAGCTTAGGCCTGGGGACCCATTACAATGAGCAGTTCTTC
.,TRBV6-1,TRBJ2-7,.,CASSEGAYEQYF,TGTGCCAGCAGTGAAGGGGCTTACGAGCAGTACTTC
.,TRBV7-8,TRBJ2-5,.,CASSLGPGDRLQETQYF,TGTGCCAGCAGCTTAGGGCCGGGGGACAGACTCCAAGAGACCCAGTACTTC
once,TRBV9,TRBJ2-3,TRBD2,CASSVGGRAVDTQYF,TGTGCCAGCAGCGTAGGGGGGAGGGCCGTAGATACGCAGTATTTT
.,TRBV5-6,TRBJ2-7,TRBD1,CASSFGQGADEQYF,TGTGCCAGCAGCTTTGGACAGGGGGCTGACGAGCAGTACTTC
.,TRBV7-2,TRBJ2-3,TRBD2,CASSSLAGGLVGTDTQYF,TGTGCCAGCAGCTCCTTAGCGGGAGGGCTAGTCGGCACAGATACGCAGTATTTT
once,TRBV14,TRBJ2-7,TRBD1,CASSQTGLTYEQYF,TGTGCCAGCAGCCAGACAGGGTTAACCTACGAGCAGTACTTC
.,TRBV7-9,TRBJ2-7,.,CASSLVGQGREQYF,TGTGCCAGCAGCTTAGTCGGGCAGGGTCGCGAGCAGTACTTC
.,TRBV27,TRBJ2-7,TRBD2,CASSSATSGSIYEQYF,TGTGCCAGCAGTTCCGCGACTAGCGGGAGTATCTACGAGCAGTACTTC